This TCR beta chain emerged from a study of OX40 agonist ivuxolimab in advanced cancers. Whole-study context: Patients received intravenous ivuxolimab every 2 weeks at 0.01 to 10 mg/kg.

The V gene's germline CDR1 is MNHEY and CDR2 SMNVEV (reference sequence). CDR3 size: 17 residues. V shed 6 bases, J shed 3 bases, and the junction held 13 bases outside the gene matches. Notes on this clone: Its target is not known.

General study findings and limits: Both blood CD4+ and CD8+ T cells showed clonal growth by week 6 at 0.1 to 3.0 mg/kg.

Libraries were prepared by immunoSEQ multiplex PCR; TCRdb keeps only in-frame clonotypes and omits some of them. The sample contains approximately 47,000 clones, about 81% of which appear only once. The clonotype originates from an adult with an advanced solid tumor such as melanoma, head and neck, liver or kidney cancer. The sequenced sample was CD4+ or CD8+ T cells sorted from blood, obtained in a trial of the OX40 agonist ivuxolimab. The J gene is TRBJ1-1, the V gene TRBV27, with 10 bases that match TRBD1. This CDR3 is CASSPGQGGIRDTEAFF. DNA for the CDR3: TGTGCCAGCAGCCCCGGACAGGGGGGTATAAGGGACACTGAAGCTTTCTTT.